Each of the 27 T cell receptor beta chains below was sequenced from the same sample in a study of neoadjuvant nivolumab and ipilimumab in lung cancer (dated by TCRdb to 2018 to 2021). This sample's time point label indicates: at surgical resection after neoadjuvant nivolumab +/- ipilimumab. Library prep was done by the immunoSEQ multiplex PCR assay. What TCRdb holds here is the immuneACCESS table cut down to in-frame rearrangements. Part of the clones is not present; checked against another copy, under half of the missing clones reflect an unresolved V gene, and the others are unexplained. Recorded for this sample are under 15,000 clones; around 95% of them occurred a single time. Of the sample, about 2.5% is held by the ten largest clones. Sequencing used peripheral blood, obtained after neoadjuvant nivolumab, alone or with ipilimumab, at or shortly before surgery. These receptors were taken from an adult with non-small cell lung cancer.

The chain joins TRBV5-4 to TRBJ1-4; D is perhaps TRBD1 (5 bases). CDR1 is SGHNT and CDR2 is YYREEE in the germline V gene (reference sequence). V lost 4 bases and J lost 3, with 13 bases in between. The CDR3 is made up of 15 amino acids. Here the CDR3 DNA reads TGTGCCAGCAGCCGCATACCGGGGCCTAATGAAAAACTGTTTTTT. Encoded protein: CASSRIPGPNEKLFF.

The chain is built from TRBV19 and TRBJ1-2, with D possibly matching TRBD1 (6 bases). The germline V gene has CDR1 LNHDA and CDR2 SQIVND (reference sequence). Between the trimmed V and J ends, which lost 7 bases and 0 bases, there was a span of 15 bases. The CDR3 length is 15 residues. The CDR3 sequence is CASNQGQSSNYGYTF. For the CDR3, the DNA is TGTGCCAGTAATCAGGGGCAAAGTTCTAACTATGGCTACACCTTC.

This clone was seen once. This CDR3 is CASSYSGLATNEKLFF. CDR3 bases: TGTGCCAGCAGTTACTCCGGACTGGCAACTAATGAAAAACTGTTTTTT. This chain connects TRBV6-5 to TRBJ1-4; D remains unclear. V lost 0 bases to trimming and J lost 0 bases, with 8 bases between them. The length of the CDR3 is 16 residues. Germline CDR1 reads MNHEY; CDR2 reads SVGAGI.

The chain is built from TRBV11-3 and TRBJ2-7; TRBD1 matches 10 bases. Germline trimming cut 4 bases from V and 3 bases from J; bases unmatched to any gene: 3. The length of the CDR3 is 14 residues. Germline assignment: CDR1 SGHNT and CDR2 YENEEA. CDR3 DNA sequence: TGTGCCAGCAGCTCGGGACAGGGGTTCTACGAGCAGTACTTC. Amino acids: CASSSGQGFYEQYF.

The V call is TRBV7-6, the J call TRBJ2-1; 13 bases fit TRBD2. This CDR3 comprises 16 residues. CDR1 is SGHVS and CDR2 is FNYEAQ in the germline V gene. Trimming cost V 5 bases and J 8 bases; bases outside gene matches: 9. The CDR3: CASSEGTSGMGDEQFF. CDR3 nucleotides: TGTGCCAGCAGCGAAGGGACTAGCGGGATGGGGGATGAGCAGTTCTTC. Looking up the rest from reference TRBV7-6 and TRBJ2-1 gives the full variable domain: GAGVSQSPRYKVTKRGQDVALRCDPISGHVSLYWYRQALGQGPEFLTYFNYEAQQDKSGLPNDRFSAERPEGSISTLTIQRTEQRDSAMYRCASSEGTSGMGDEQFFGPGTRLTVL.

V and J are TRBV5-1 and TRBJ2-1; 9 bases map to TRBD1. The CDR3 covers 17 residues. Germline-derived CDR1 and CDR2 are SGHRS and YFSETQ. V was pared by 0 bases and J by 4 bases, with 8 bases of the junction left unmatched. The CDR3 loop is CASSLGVTGGGYNEQFF. The CDR3 DNA reads TGCGCCAGCAGCTTGGGCGTAACAGGGGGCGGGTACAATGAGCAGTTCTTC.

The V call is TRBV6-6, the J call TRBJ1-5; TRBD1 aligns across 7 bases. There are 14 residues in the CDR3. V lost 6 bases and J lost 6; bases outside the gene matches: 8. Germline CDR1 reads MNHNY; CDR2 reads SVGAGI (reference sequence). Written as DNA, the CDR3 is TGTGCCAGCAGCCCAGGACAGGTGGGTCAGCCCCAGCATTTT. Protein product: CASSPGQVGQPQHF.

CDR3 residues: CASSSPGTLSYEQYF. The DNA for the CDR3 is TGTGCCAGCAGCTCACCCGGGACCCTCTCCTACGAGCAGTACTTC. The chain employs TRBV7-2 and TRBJ2-7, with D perhaps TRBD1 or TRBD2 (5 bases each). CDR3 length: 15 residues. CDR1 and CDR2 from the germline V gene are SGHTA and FQGNSA. The V end lost 4 bases, the J end lost 0 bases, and 13 bases lay between the germline ends.

The genes are TRBV4-3 and TRBJ2-1; possible D gene TRBD1, 6 bases. CDR1 is LGHNA, CDR2 YSLEER, per germline. This CDR3 contains 16 residues. The ends were cut back, 1 base at V and 4 bases at J, with 14 bases in the middle. This CDR3 reads CASSQVQGTPYNEQFF. Here the CDR3 DNA reads TGCGCCAGCAGCCAAGTGCAGGGGACACCTTACAATGAGCAGTTCTTC.

The chain combines TRBV7-3 with TRBJ1-1; 7 bases agree with TRBD1. The CDR3 sequence is 14 residues long. V gave up 1 base and J gave up 4 bases; unmatched junction bases: 3. Germline V gives CDR1 SGHTA, CDR2 FQGTGA. CDR3 coding DNA: TGTGCCAGCAGCTTAATGGCAGGGGGCACTGAAGCTTTCTTT. Residues: CASSLMAGGTEAFF.

This rearrangement joins TRBV7-9 to TRBJ2-5; 10 bases agree with TRBD1. This CDR3 contains 15 residues. V dropped 1 base and J dropped 8; count of bases not matched to a gene: 7. CDR1 and CDR2 from the germline V gene are SEHNR and FQNEAQ (reference sequence). The CDR3 sequence: CASSLGGTGAITQYF. CDR3 sequence (DNA): TGTGCCAGCAGCTTAGGAGGGACAGGGGCCATCACCCAGTACTTC.

The chain has TRBV7-6 and TRBJ2-5; D is perhaps TRBD2 (6 bases). From germline, CDR1 is SGHVS and CDR2 FNYEAQ. Between the trimmed V and J ends, which lost 0 bases and 1 base, there was a span of 9 bases. CDR3 length: 15 amino acids. CDR3 region: CASSLAGGTQETQYF. The CDR3 DNA is TGTGCCAGCAGCTTAGCGGGAGGCACCCAAGAGACCCAGTACTTC.

This chain joins TRBV6-5 and TRBJ2-5; D is possibly TRBD2 (5 bases). V was pared by 1 base and J by 2 bases, with 11 bases between. This CDR3 contains 15 residues. The germline V gene has CDR1 MNHEY and CDR2 SVGAGI. For the CDR3, the DNA is TGTGCCAGCAGTTACTATGCTAGCCGACAAGAGACCCAGTACTTC. Amino acid sequence: CASSYYASRQETQYF.

This clone was seen only once. The rearrangement joins TRBV2 to TRBJ1-4, with a tentative D call TRBD1 (5 bases). CDR1 is SNHLY and CDR2 is FYNNEI in the germline V gene. With 3 bases removed from V and 1 base from J, the gap between germline ends came to 12 bases. The CDR3 contains 16 residues. This chain's CDR3 is CASSDRASGTNEKLFF. In nucleotides, the CDR3 is TGTGCCAGCAGTGACAGGGCCTCGGGAACTAATGAAAAACTGTTTTTT.

This chain connects TRBV5-1 to TRBJ2-7; the match to TRBD2 covers 8 bases. Germline V CDR1 and CDR2: SGHRS, YFSETQ. The V gene end was trimmed by 0 bases and the J gene end by 5 bases; junction bases not matched to a gene: 13. The CDR3 contains 17 residues. As DNA, the CDR3 is TGCGCCAGCAGCTTGGATAGCGGGGCCGGCGAGGTGAACGAGCAGTACTTC. Amino acid sequence: CASSLDSGAGEVNEQYF.

The rearrangement links TRBV30 to TRBJ2-7, with unresolved D. Germline loops: CDR1 GTSNPN, CDR2 SVGIG (reference sequence). V was trimmed by 5 bases and J by 7 bases, leaving 12 bases between them. The CDR3 is made up of 11 amino acids. CDR3 in amino acids: CAWGSSREQYF. The CDR3 region has the DNA TGTGCCTGGGGTTCCTCCAGGGAGCAGTACTTC.

The rearrangement joins TRBV11-2 to TRBJ2-7, with 7 bases that match TRBD2. Trimming took 7 bases from V and 1 from J; bases not matched to a gene: 13. The germline V gene has CDR1 SGHAT and CDR2 FQNNGV. The CDR3 is 16 amino acids. CDR3 sequence reads: CASNRAGQGRSYEQYF. The CDR3 region has the DNA TGTGCCAGCAATAGAGCGGGGCAGGGAAGATCCTACGAGCAGTACTTC.

The chain links TRBV11-2 to TRBJ2-3, with D possibly being TRBD2 (7 bases). The germline V and J ends were trimmed by 5 bases and 1 base, with 16 bases remaining between them. CDR1 and CDR2 (germline): SGHAT, FQNNGV. The CDR3 runs 16 residues. The CDR3 reads CASSAFAGAGTDTQYF. DNA for the CDR3: TGTGCCAGCAGCGCCTTCGCGGGGGCAGGCACAGATACGCAGTATTTT.

The chain links TRBV28 to TRBJ1-1, with TRBD1 matching over 8 bases. Losses at the gene ends were 2 bases for V and 0 bases for J; bases not matched to a gene: 5. This CDR3 comprises 16 residues. Germline values: CDR1 MDHEN, CDR2 SYDVKM. The CDR3 region is CASSLPKTGVNTEAFF. The CDR3, as DNA: TGTGCCAGCAGTTTACCCAAGACAGGGGTGAACACTGAAGCTTTCTTT.

The chain joins TRBV30 to TRBJ2-1, with 7 nucleotides matching TRBD2. The V gene end was trimmed by 3 bases and the J gene end by 7 bases; junction bases not matched to a gene: 12. CDR3 length: 15 residues. Germline assignment: CDR1 GTSNPN and CDR2 SVGIG (reference sequence). For the CDR3, the DNA is TGTGCCTGGAGCTGGGTTGGCGGGAGTGGGAATGAGCAGTTCTTC. Amino acids: CAWSWVGGSGNEQFF.

The rearrangement joins TRBV6-4 to TRBJ2-3; D may be TRBD2 (5 bases). Germline assignment: CDR1 MRHNA and CDR2 SNTAGT. The ends were cut back, 6 bases at V and 0 bases at J, with 13 bases in the middle. This CDR3 contains 15 residues. In DNA form, the CDR3 reads TGTGCCAGCAGCGTCGGGGAGTCTAGCACAGATACGCAGTATTTT. Protein product: CASSVGESSTDTQYF.

This clone was recorded once. The chain links TRBV5-1 to TRBJ2-1, with D unclear. The V end lost 0 bases, the J end lost 10 bases, and 5 bases lay between the germline ends. This CDR3 contains 11 residues. Germline-derived CDR1 and CDR2 are SGHRS and YFSETQ. This CDR3 reads CASSLGLEQFF. In DNA, the CDR3 is TGCGCCAGCAGCTTGGGACTGGAGCAGTTCTTC.

CDR3 residues: CASTQADSYEQYF. In DNA, the CDR3 is TGTGCCAGCACACAGGCAGACTCCTACGAGCAGTACTTC. V usage is TRBV2 and J usage is TRBJ2-7, with D perhaps matching TRBD1 (5 bases). V lost 7 bases, J lost 0 bases, and 10 bases lay in between. Looked up from germline, CDR1 is SNHLY and CDR2 is FYNNEI. The CDR3 contains 13 residues.

V and J are TRBV6-5 and TRBJ2-7; 7 bases fit TRBD1. The CDR3 has 12 amino acids. With V trimmed by 10 bases and J by 7 bases, 10 bases remained unmatched. CDR1 is MNHEY and CDR2 is SVGAGI in the germline V gene. The CDR3, as DNA: TGTGCCACAAGGACAGGCTTGGATGAGCAGTACTTC. It yields the protein CATRTGLDEQYF.

This chain uses TRBV10-3 with TRBJ2-7, with 9 bases matching TRBD1. The CDR3 is made up of 18 amino acids. Germline CDR1 is ENHRY and CDR2 is SYGVKD. Unmatched junction bases numbered 19, after V lost 6 bases and J lost 4 bases. The CDR3 loop reads CAIRGTQGAGLGVYEQYF. The CDR3 DNA reads as TGTGCCATCAGAGGGACACAGGGGGCGGGATTGGGGGTTTACGAGCAGTACTTC.

V is TRBV4-1 and J is TRBJ2-5; 13 bases align to TRBD2. V was clipped by 0 bases and J by 4 bases; unmatched bases: 2. The CDR3 has 16 amino acids. CDR1 and CDR2 from the germline V gene are MGHRA and YSYEKL. The CDR3 bases are TGCGCCAGCAGCCAAGAACTAGCGGGAGGGCGAGAGACCCAGTACTTC. Its protein product is CASSQELAGGRETQYF.

The chain employs TRBV7-3 and TRBJ2-3; TRBD2 aligns across 15 bases. The junction had 3 bases not matched to a gene; V was cut back by 4 bases and J by 1 base. Germline V gene sequence: CDR1 SGHTA, CDR2 FQGTGA. The CDR3 length is 17 residues. CDR3 nucleotide sequence: TGTGCCAGCAGCTCGGGACTAGCGGGAGGCGGCACAGATACGCAGTATTTT. This encodes CASSSGLAGGGTDTQYF.